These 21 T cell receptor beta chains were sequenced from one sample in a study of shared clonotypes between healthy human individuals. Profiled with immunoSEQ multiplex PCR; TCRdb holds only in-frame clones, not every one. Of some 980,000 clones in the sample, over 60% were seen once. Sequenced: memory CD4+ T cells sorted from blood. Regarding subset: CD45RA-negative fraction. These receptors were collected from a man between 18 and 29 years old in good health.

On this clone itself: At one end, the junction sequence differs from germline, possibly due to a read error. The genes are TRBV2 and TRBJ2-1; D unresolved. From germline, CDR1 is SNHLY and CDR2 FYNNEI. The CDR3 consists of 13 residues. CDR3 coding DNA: TGTGCCAGCAGTGTACGGTCCGCGAATGGGCAGTTCTTC. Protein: CASSVRSANGQFF.

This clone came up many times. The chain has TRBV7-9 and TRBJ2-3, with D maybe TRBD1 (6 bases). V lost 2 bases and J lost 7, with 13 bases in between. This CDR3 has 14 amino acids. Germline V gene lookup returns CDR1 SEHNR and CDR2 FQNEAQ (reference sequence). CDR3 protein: CASSLQLGGNTQYF. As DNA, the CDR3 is TGTGCCAGCAGCTTACAACTAGGGGGTAATACGCAGTATTTT.

In nucleotides, the CDR3 is TGTGCCAGCAGTTCCGGATCCGGGATCCAAGAGACCCAGTACTTC. Its protein product is CASSSGSGIQETQYF. V and J are TRBV6-6 and TRBJ2-5, with a tentative D call TRBD2 (5 bases). V lost 4 bases and J 1 base, leaving 13 bases between the germline ends. CDR3 size: 15 residues. Germline lookup yields CDR1 MNHNY and CDR2 SVGAGI (reference sequence).

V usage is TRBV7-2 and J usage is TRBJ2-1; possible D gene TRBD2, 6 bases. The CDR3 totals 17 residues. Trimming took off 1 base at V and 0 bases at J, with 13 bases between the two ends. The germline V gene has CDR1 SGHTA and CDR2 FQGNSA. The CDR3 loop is CASSLVLGGSSYNEQFF. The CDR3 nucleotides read TGTGCCAGCAGCTTAGTACTGGGGGGTAGCTCCTACAATGAGCAGTTCTTC.

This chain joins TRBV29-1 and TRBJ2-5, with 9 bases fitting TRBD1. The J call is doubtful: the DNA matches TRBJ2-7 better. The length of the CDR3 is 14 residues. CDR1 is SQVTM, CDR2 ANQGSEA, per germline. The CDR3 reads CSVARDRAGYEQYF. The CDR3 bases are TGCAGCGTTGCCCGGGACAGGGCGGGCTACGAGCAGTACTTC.

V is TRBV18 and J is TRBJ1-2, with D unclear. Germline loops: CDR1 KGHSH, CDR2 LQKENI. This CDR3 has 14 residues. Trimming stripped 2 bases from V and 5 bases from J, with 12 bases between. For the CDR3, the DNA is TGTGCCAGCTCACCAGTTCCGCAGCCGTATGGCTACACCTTC. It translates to CASSPVPQPYGYTF.

The CDR3 loop is CASSDVMGTEAFF. The CDR3 coding sequence is TGTGCCAGTAGCGACGTAATGGGGACTGAAGCTTTCTTT. The chain links TRBV19 to TRBJ1-1; the D is unclear. In germline, CDR1 is LNHDA, CDR2 SQIVND (reference sequence). This CDR3 contains 13 residues. The V end was cut by 6 bases, the J end by 5 bases, with 13 bases between.

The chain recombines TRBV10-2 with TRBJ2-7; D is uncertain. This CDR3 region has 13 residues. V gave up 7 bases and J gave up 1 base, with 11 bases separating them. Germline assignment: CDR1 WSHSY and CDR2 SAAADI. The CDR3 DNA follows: TGCGCCAGCAACTGGGATCCGTCCTACGAGCAGTACTTC. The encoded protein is CASNWDPSYEQYF.

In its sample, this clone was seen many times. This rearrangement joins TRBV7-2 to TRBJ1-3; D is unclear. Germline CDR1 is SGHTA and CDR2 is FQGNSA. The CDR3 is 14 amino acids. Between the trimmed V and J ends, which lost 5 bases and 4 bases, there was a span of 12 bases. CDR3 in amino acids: CASSLMRGGNTIYF. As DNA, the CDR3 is TGTGCCAGCAGCCTCATGAGAGGGGGAAACACCATATATTTT. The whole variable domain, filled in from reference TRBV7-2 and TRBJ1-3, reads GAGVSQSPSNKVTEKGKDVELRCDPISGHTALYWYRQSLGQGLEFLIYFQGNSAPDKSGLPSDRFSAERTGGSVSTLTIQRTQQEDSAVYLCASSLMRGGNTIYFGEGSWLTVV.

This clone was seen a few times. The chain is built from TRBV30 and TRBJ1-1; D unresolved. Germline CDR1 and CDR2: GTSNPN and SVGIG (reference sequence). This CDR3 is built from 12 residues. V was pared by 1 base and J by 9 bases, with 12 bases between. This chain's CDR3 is CAWSGAGPKAFF. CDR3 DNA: TGTGCCTGGAGTGGGGCTGGACCGAAAGCTTTCTTT.

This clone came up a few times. The CDR3, as DNA: TGTGCCAGCAGCTTAGCGCAGGTTGACTATGGCTACACCTTC. This gives the protein CASSLAQVDYGYTF. The chain carries TRBV11-3 and TRBJ1-2, with unresolved D. V lost 1 base and J 3 bases, leaving 9 bases between the germline ends. Per the germline V gene, CDR1 is SGHNT and CDR2 is YENEEA. CDR3 length: 14 residues.

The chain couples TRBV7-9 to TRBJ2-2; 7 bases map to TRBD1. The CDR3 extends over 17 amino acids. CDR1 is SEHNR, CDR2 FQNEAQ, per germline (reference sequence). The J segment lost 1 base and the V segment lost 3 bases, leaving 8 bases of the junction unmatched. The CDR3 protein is CASSLARDRLNTGELFF. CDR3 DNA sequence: TGTGCCAGCAGCTTGGCCAGGGACAGATTGAACACCGGGGAGCTGTTTTTT.

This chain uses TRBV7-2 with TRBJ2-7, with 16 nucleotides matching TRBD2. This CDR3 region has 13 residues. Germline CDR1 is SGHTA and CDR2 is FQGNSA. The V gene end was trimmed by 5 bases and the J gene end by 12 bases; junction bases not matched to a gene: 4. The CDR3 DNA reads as TGTGCCAGCAGCACGGGACTAGCGGGAGGGCGGTACTTC. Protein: CASSTGLAGGRYF.

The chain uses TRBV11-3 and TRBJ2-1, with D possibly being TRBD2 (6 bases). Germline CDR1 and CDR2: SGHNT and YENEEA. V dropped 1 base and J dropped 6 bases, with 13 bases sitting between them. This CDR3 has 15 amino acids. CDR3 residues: CASSLGGDSGNEQFF. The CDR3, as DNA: TGTGCCAGCAGCTTAGGAGGGGATAGCGGCAATGAGCAGTTCTTC.

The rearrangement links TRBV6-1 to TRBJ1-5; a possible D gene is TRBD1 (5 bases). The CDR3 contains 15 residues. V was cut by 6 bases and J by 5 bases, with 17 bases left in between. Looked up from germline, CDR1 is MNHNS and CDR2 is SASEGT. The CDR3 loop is CASSPGTLDYQPQHF. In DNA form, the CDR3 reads TGTGCCAGCAGCCCCGGGACTTTGGACTATCAGCCCCAGCATTTT.

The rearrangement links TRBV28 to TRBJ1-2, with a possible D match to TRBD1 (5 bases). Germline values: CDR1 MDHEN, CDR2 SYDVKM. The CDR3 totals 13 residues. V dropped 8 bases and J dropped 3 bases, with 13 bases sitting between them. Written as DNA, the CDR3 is TGTGCCAGCGACACAACAGGATACTATGGCTACACCTTC. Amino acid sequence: CASDTTGYYGYTF.

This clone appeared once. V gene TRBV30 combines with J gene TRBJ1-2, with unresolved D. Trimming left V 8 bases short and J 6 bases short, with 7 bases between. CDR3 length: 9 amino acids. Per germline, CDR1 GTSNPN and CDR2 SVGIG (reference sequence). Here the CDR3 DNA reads TGTGCCAGTGAGGATGGCTACACCTTC. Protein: CASEDGYTF.

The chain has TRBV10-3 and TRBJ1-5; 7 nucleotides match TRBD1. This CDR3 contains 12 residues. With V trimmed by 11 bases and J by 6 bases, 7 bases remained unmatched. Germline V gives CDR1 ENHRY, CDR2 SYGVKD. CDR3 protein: CASTGEGQPQHF. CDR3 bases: TGTGCCTCCACAGGGGAGGGTCAGCCCCAGCATTTT.

In nucleotides, the CDR3 is TGCGCCAGCAGCCAGCCGGGACTAGCGGAATTCGGGGAGCTGTTTTTT. Its translation: CASSQPGLAEFGELFF. The rearrangement links TRBV5-1 to TRBJ2-2; 11 bases map to TRBD2. Trimming cost V 4 bases and J 7 bases; bases outside gene matches: 9. CDR1 is SGHRS, CDR2 YFSETQ, per germline. The CDR3 contains 16 residues.

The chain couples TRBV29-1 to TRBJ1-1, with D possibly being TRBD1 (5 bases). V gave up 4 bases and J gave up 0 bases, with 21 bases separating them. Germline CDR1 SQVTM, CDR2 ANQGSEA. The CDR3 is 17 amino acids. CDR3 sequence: CSVVSLRVTGLNTEAFF. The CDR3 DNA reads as TGCAGCGTTGTATCTCTAAGGGTAACAGGTCTGAACACTGAAGCTTTCTTT.

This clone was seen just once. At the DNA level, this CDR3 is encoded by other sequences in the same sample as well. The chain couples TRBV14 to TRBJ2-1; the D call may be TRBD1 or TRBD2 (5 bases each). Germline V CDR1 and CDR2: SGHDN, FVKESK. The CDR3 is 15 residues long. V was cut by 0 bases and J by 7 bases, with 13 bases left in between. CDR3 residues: CASSQESGWGNEQFF. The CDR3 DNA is TGTGCCAGCAGCCAAGAGTCAGGGTGGGGGAATGAGCAGTTCTTC. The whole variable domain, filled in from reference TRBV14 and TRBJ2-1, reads EAGVTQFPSHSVIEKGQTVTLRCDPISGHDNLYWYRRVMGKEIKFLLHFVKESKQDESGMPNNRFLAERTGGTYSTLKVQPAELEDSGVYFCASSQESGWGNEQFFGPGTRLTVL.